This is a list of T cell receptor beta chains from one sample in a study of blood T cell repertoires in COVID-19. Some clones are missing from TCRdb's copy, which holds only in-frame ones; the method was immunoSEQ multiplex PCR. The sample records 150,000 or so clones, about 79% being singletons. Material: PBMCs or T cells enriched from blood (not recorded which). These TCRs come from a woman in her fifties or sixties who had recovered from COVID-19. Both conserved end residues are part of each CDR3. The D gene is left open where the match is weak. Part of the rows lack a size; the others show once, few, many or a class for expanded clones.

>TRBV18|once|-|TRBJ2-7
CASSPVGGTYEQYF
TGTGCCAGCTCACCAGTCGGCGGTACCTACGAGCAGTACTTC
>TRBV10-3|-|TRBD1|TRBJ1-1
CAISESTGDTEAFF
TGTGCCATCAGTGAGTCCACAGGGGACACTGAAGCTTTCTTT
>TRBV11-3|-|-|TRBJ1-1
CASSLGNLDSGDEAFF
TGTGCCAGCAGCTTAGGGAATCTGGACTCAGGCGATGAAGCTTTCTTT
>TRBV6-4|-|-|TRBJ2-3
CASSPDSSQKGTQYF
TGTGCCAGCAGTCCCGACAGTTCCCAAAAGGGTACGCAGTATTTT
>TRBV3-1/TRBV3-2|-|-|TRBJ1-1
CASSPRQFNTEAFF
TGTGCCAGCAGCCCCCGACAGTTTAACACTGAAGCTTTCTTT
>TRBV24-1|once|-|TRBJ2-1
CATSVRGGTYEQFF
TGTGCCACCAGTGTAAGGGGGGGCACCTATGAGCAGTTCTTC
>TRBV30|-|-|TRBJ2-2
CAWSVGLVNTGELFF
TGTGCCTGGAGTGTAGGTCTAGTCAACACCGGGGAGCTGTTTTTT
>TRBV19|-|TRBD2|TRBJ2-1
CASSMGGSSYNEQFF
TGTGCCAGTAGTATGGGCGGGAGCTCCTACAATGAGCAGTTCTTC
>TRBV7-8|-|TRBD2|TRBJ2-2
CASSLWGGGNTGELFF
TGTGCCAGCAGCTTGTGGGGGGGAGGTAACACCGGGGAGCTGTTTTTT
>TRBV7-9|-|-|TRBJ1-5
CASSLYNQPQHF
TGTGCCAGCAGCTTATACAATCAGCCCCAGCATTTT
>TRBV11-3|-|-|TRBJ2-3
CASSMTRNPDTQYF
TGTGCCAGCAGCATGACTAGAAACCCAGATACGCAGTATTTT
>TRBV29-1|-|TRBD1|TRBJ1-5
CSAGQGENQPQHF
TGCAGCGCCGGACAGGGGGAAAATCAGCCCCAGCATTTT
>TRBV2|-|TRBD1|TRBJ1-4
CASSEGGQRYEKLFF
TGTGCCAGCAGTGAAGGGGGACAGCGGTATGAAAAACTGTTTTTT
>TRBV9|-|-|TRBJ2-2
CASSATGIGELFF
TGTGCCAGCAGCGCAACGGGAATCGGGGAGCTGTTTTTT
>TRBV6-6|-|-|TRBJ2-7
CASSPDYEQYF
TGTGCCAGCAGTCCAGACTACGAGCAGTACTTC
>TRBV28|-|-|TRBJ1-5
CASSLTEYSNQPQHF
TGTGCCAGCAGTTTAACAGAGTATAGCAATCAGCCCCAGCATTTT
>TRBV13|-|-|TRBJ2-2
CASRPGLNTGELFF
TGTGCCAGCAGGCCCGGACTGAACACCGGGGAGCTGTTTTTT
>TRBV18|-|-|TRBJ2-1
CASSPVARQEYNEQFF
TGTGCCAGCTCCCCCGTCGCGAGACAGGAGTACAATGAGCAGTTCTTC
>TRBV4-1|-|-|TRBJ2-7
CATASESYEQYF
TGCGCCACCGCTAGCGAATCCTACGAGCAGTACTTC
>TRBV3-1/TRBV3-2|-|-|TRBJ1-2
CASSQDRRGGYTF
TGTGCCAGCAGCCAAGATCGTCGGGGGGGCTACACCTTC
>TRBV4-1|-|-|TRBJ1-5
CASSQESDGGQPQHF
TGCGCCAGCAGCCAAGAAAGTGATGGCGGTCAGCCCCAGCATTTT
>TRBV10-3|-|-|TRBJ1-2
CAINRDRDNNYGYTF
TGTGCCATCAACCGCGACAGAGACAACAACTATGGCTACACCTTC
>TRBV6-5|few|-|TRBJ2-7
CASSSGEAYEQYF
TGTGCCAGCAGCTCCGGTGAAGCCTACGAGCAGTACTTC
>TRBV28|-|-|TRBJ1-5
CASSKTGIGNQPQHF
TGTGCCAGCAGTAAGACAGGTATAGGCAATCAGCCCCAGCATTTT
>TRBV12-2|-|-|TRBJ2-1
CASRLPLTSGRTYNEQFF
TGTGCAAGTCGCTTACCCTTAACTAGCGGGAGAACCTACAATGAGCAGTTCTTC